One T cell receptor beta chain is described in this entry. CDR3 length: 16 residues. The V end was cut by 2 bases, the J end by 0 bases, with 14 bases between. The germline V gene has CDR1 SGHTS and CDR2 YDEGEE. This sample is drawn from a study of blood T cell repertoires in COVID-19. Study-level information: T cells, B-cell-depleted T cells, or PBMCs supplied cDNA or gDNA.

The data were produced by immunoSEQ multiplex PCR, yet TCRdb's version contains in-frame clones alone and is incomplete. The sample has hundreds of thousands of clones; around nine tenths are singletons. The rearrangement uses TRBV5-8 and TRBJ1-2, with D perhaps TRBD1 (6 bases). The origin of this receptor is a man in his 60s who had recovered from COVID-19. The sample taken for sequencing was peripheral blood. The CDR3, as DNA: TGTGCCAGCAGCTTTCAGACAGGTCGGGCTAACTATGGCTACACCTTC. It codes for CASSFQTGRANYGYTF.